These 18 T cell receptor beta chains were sequenced from one sample in a study of early T cells in non-severe SARS-CoV-2 infection. TCRdb recomputed calls from the 5' RACE reads with MiXCR, one row per CDR3 protein. The table records about 69,000 distinct CDR3 sequences, 11% of them present only once. Sequences were derived from whole blood, sampled at baseline. These receptors all stem from an adult who was a healthcare worker with PCR-confirmed SARS-CoV-2 infection or an uninfected control (not recorded which).

This clonotype was counted only a few times. The genes are TRBV5-4 and TRBJ2-7; D tentatively fits TRBD1 or TRBD2 (5 bases each). Germline CDR1 is SGHNT and CDR2 is YYREEE (reference sequence). The CDR3 contains 14 residues. Trimming stripped 2 bases from V and 1 base from J, with 10 bases between. The CDR3 loop reads CASSFGARSYEQYF. As DNA, the CDR3 is TGTGCCAGCAGCTTCGGGGCGAGATCCTACGAGCAGTACTTC.

This clonotype was detected only a few times. The rearrangement links TRBV7-9 to TRBJ1-6, with TRBD1 matching over 7 bases. The V segment lost 6 bases and the J segment 9 bases; nucleotides outside the gene matches: 8. Germline V lookup: CDR1 SEHNR, CDR2 FQNEAQ (reference sequence). CDR3 length: 14 residues. The CDR3 DNA sequence: TGTGCCAGCAGACGAACAGGGGAGACTTCACCCCTCCACTTT. Amino acid sequence: CASRRTGETSPLHF.

The V and J genes are TRBV6-6 and TRBJ2-3; D tentatively fits TRBD1 or TRBD2 (5 bases each). The V and J ends lost 7 bases and 4 bases respectively, with 15 bases between them. Per germline, CDR1 MNHNY and CDR2 SVGAGI (reference sequence). CDR3 length: 14 amino acids. CDR3 sequence reads: CASTGTAQSDTQYF. The CDR3 DNA sequence: TGTGCCAGCACCGGGACCGCGCAGTCAGATACGCAGTATTTT.

In this sample, this clonotype turned up once. A much larger clone lies a single base off, so this may be a read error. This chain links TRBV29-1 with TRBJ2-3; either TRBD1 or TRBD2 may supply D (5 bases each). Germline CDR1 is SQVTM and CDR2 is ANQGSEA. This CDR3 spans 12 amino acids. The DNA of the CDR3 is TGCAGCGTGGGGGATTCTACAGATACGCAGAATTTT. Its translation: CSVGDSTDTQNF.

This clonotype was detected many times. The gene calls are TRBV5-1 and TRBJ2-3; D possibly uses TRBD1 or TRBD2 (5 bases each). The CDR3 is 14 residues long. In germline, CDR1 is SGHRS, CDR2 YFSETQ. V was trimmed by 2 bases and J by 2 bases, leaving 9 bases between them. CDR3 in DNA: TGCGCCAGCAGCTTTCAGGGAGACACAGATACGCAGTATTTT. Translation gives CASSFQGDTDTQYF.

The rearrangement uses TRBV14 and TRBJ2-3, with TRBD2 matching over 7 bases. The germline V gene encodes CDR1 SGHDN and CDR2 FVKESK. The ends lost 5 bases at V and 0 bases at J; junction bases unmatched: 5. The length of the CDR3 is 15 residues. Here the CDR3 DNA reads TGTGCCAGCAGCACACTGCGGGGGAGCACAGATACGCAGTATTTT. Its translation is CASSTLRGSTDTQYF.

This clonotype was seen many times. The genes are TRBV20-1 and TRBJ2-1; TRBD2 matches at 7 bases. This CDR3 is built from 10 residues. CDR1 and CDR2 from the germline V gene are DFQATT and SNEGSKA (reference sequence). The J segment lost 10 bases and the V segment lost 7 bases, leaving 4 bases of the junction unmatched. CDR3 DNA: TGCAGTGTTTCGGGAGGCGAGCAGTTCTTC. Residues: CSVSGGEQFF.

The V gene is TRBV7-3, the J gene TRBJ2-2; 10 nucleotides agree with TRBD2. Germline lookup yields CDR1 SGHTA and CDR2 FQGTGA. This CDR3 region has 16 residues. Unmatched junction bases numbered 7, after V lost 3 bases and J lost 6 bases. CDR3 region: CASSFIAGGNAGELFF. The CDR3 DNA sequence: TGTGCCAGCAGCTTCATAGCGGGAGGAAATGCCGGGGAGCTGTTTTTT.

This clonotype was seen only a few times. CDR3 residues: CASSLVHVNTEAFF. CDR3 DNA sequence: TGTGCCAGCAGCTTAGTACACGTGAACACTGAAGCTTTCTTT. The gene calls are TRBV7-2 and TRBJ1-1; D is ambiguous. V lost 1 base to trimming and J lost 0 bases, with 6 bases between them. This CDR3 region has 14 residues. Germline loops: CDR1 SGHTA, CDR2 FQGNSA.

This chain links TRBV6-1 with TRBJ2-6; 7 bases align to TRBD1. Germline lookup yields CDR1 MNHNS and CDR2 SASEGT. After removal of 7 bases from V and 4 bases from J, the junction contained 7 bases not matched to a gene. CDR3 length: 15 amino acids. The CDR3 region has the DNA TGTGCCAGCACCTGGACAGGAACAGGGGCCAACGTCCTGACTTTC. This translates into CASTWTGTGANVLTF.

This clonotype was found a few times. The chain links TRBV21-1 to TRBJ2-1. TRBV21-1 is flagged as a pseudogene. The CDR3 has 17 residues. The CDR3 is CASSKESATASYNEQFF. DNA of the CDR3: TGTGCCAGCAGCAAAGAGTCAGCAACTGCCTCCTACAATGAGCAGTTCTTC.

The rearrangement uses TRBV5-1 and TRBJ2-7, with a tentative D call TRBD1 (6 bases). With 3 bases removed from V and 5 bases from J, the gap between germline ends came to 15 bases. Germline V gene sequence: CDR1 SGHRS, CDR2 YFSETQ. The CDR3 covers 14 residues. The CDR3 here is CASSSSGVRDEQYF. The CDR3 bases are TGCGCCAGCAGCTCTTCAGGGGTTAGAGACGAGCAGTACTTC.

This clonotype has only a few counts. This chain connects TRBV7-3 to TRBJ1-1, with 10 positions matching TRBD1. Germline V lookup: CDR1 SGHTA, CDR2 FQGTGA. V gave up 0 bases and J gave up 7 bases; unmatched junction bases: 5. This CDR3 contains 15 residues. The CDR3 DNA reads as TGTGCCAGCAGCTTAACCCCGGGACAGGGGTTTGAAGCTTTCTTT. Translating it yields CASSLTPGQGFEAFF.

This clonotype was found a few times. CDR3 bases: TGTGCCAGCAGGGACCGGGTCCACTCTGAAGCTTTCTTT. Translation gives CASRDRVHSEAFF. The rearrangement links TRBV7-9 to TRBJ1-1, with no clear D. V was clipped by 6 bases and J by 6 bases, with 14 bases between them. Germline lookup yields CDR1 SEHNR and CDR2 FQNEAQ (reference sequence). This CDR3 is built from 13 residues.

This clonotype was detected a few times. The CDR3 bases are TGTGCCTGGAGTCCAATGGGACAGGGTTCCTACAATGAGCAGTTCTTC. Amino acid sequence: CAWSPMGQGSYNEQFF. The V call is TRBV30, the J call TRBJ2-1, with TRBD1 matching 9 bases. In germline, CDR1 is GTSNPN, CDR2 SVGIG (reference sequence). Trimming cost V 2 bases and J 1 base; bases outside gene matches: 6. The CDR3 contains 16 residues.

This clonotype was seen ten or more times. This rearrangement joins TRBV6-6 to TRBJ2-1; unclear D gene. Germline V lookup: CDR1 MNHNY, CDR2 SVGAGI (reference sequence). Trimming cost V 0 bases and J 4 bases, with 7 bases left between them. This CDR3 has 14 residues. The CDR3 reads CASSYSSSYNEQFF. The CDR3 nucleotides are TGTGCCAGCAGTTACTCGAGCAGTTACAATGAGCAGTTCTTC.

This clonotype has at least ten counts. The V call is TRBV18, the J call TRBJ2-5; D is possibly TRBD2 (6 bases). This CDR3 spans 14 amino acids. The germline gives CDR1 KGHSH, CDR2 LQKENI. Deletions cut 8 bases from V and 4 bases from J, with 17 bases between. Written as DNA, the CDR3 is TGTGCCAGCCCCACACCCGCCGGGGGAGAGACCCAGTACTTC. Amino acids: CASPTPAGGETQYF.

This clonotype was seen a few times. The chain carries TRBV6-5 and TRBJ1-2, with D tentatively TRBD1 (5 bases). With 0 bases removed from V and 5 bases from J, the gap between germline ends came to 22 bases. Germline V gene sequence: CDR1 MNHEY, CDR2 SVGAGI. CDR3 length: 18 residues. CDR3 loop: CASSYSVRAIQGDYGYTF. The DNA for the CDR3 is TGTGCCAGCAGTTACTCCGTTCGGGCGATTCAGGGTGATTATGGCTACACCTTC.